What follows are 13 T cell receptor beta chains derived from one specimen sequenced in a study of blood T cell repertoires in COVID-19. Assay used: immunoSEQ multiplex PCR; TCRdb lists only in-frame clones, some missing. This sample yields about 160,000 clones, of which approximately 80% are seen a single time; around 10% belongs to the top ten. Input material: peripheral blood. Receptors originate from a woman older than 75 with active or convalescent COVID-19.

The rearrangement uses TRBV19 and TRBJ2-4; D perhaps matches TRBD1 (5 bases). Germline V lookup: CDR1 LNHDA, CDR2 SQIVND (reference sequence). The CDR3 has 16 amino acids. Trimming took off 0 bases at V and 1 base at J, with 10 bases between the two ends. In nucleotides, the CDR3 is TGTGCCAGTAGTATAGAAGGGGCTGGGGCCAAAAACATTCAGTACTTC. Encoded protein: CASSIEGAGAKNIQYF.

The V call is TRBV10-3, the J call TRBJ2-7; D perhaps matches TRBD1 (6 bases). Germline lookup yields CDR1 ENHRY and CDR2 SYGVKD. The CDR3 length is 17 residues. V was trimmed by 0 bases and J by 2 bases, leaving 17 bases between them. The CDR3: CAISESQGQILAYEQYF. For the CDR3, the DNA is TGTGCCATCAGTGAGTCACAGGGACAAATTTTAGCCTACGAGCAGTACTTC.

This sequence joins TRBV7-2 and TRBJ1-2; the D gene is possibly TRBD1 (6 bases). CDR1 and CDR2 from the germline V gene are SGHTA and FQGNSA. The V end lost 6 bases, the J end lost 8 bases, and 16 bases lay between the germline ends. The CDR3 has 13 residues. The CDR3 sequence: CASSSNRVWGYTF. The CDR3 DNA is TGTGCCAGCAGTTCTAACAGGGTTTGGGGCTACACCTTC.

V usage is TRBV10-2 and J usage is TRBJ1-6; maybe TRBD1 (6 bases). The V gene lost 2 bases and the J gene lost 6 bases, with 14 bases spanning the gap. CDR3 length: 16 amino acids. Germline loops: CDR1 WSHSY, CDR2 SAAADI. CDR3 protein: CASSEGLGAGNSPLHF. CDR3 DNA sequence: TGCGCCAGCAGTGAGGGTCTGGGGGCGGGTAATTCACCCCTCCACTTT.

The chain carries TRBV5-1 and TRBJ2-1; D is undetermined. This CDR3 is 15 amino acids long. Germline CDR1 and CDR2: SGHRS and YFSETQ. V lost 0 bases to trimming and J lost 0 bases, with 7 bases between them. CDR3 in DNA: TGCGCCAGCAGCTTGGCCGATAGCTCCTACAATGAGCAGTTCTTC. Translation: CASSLADSSYNEQFF.

This rearrangement joins TRBV10-1 to TRBJ2-7; tentatively, D is TRBD1 (5 bases). Trimming removed 2 bases from V and 5 bases from J, with 13 bases in between. Germline CDR1 and CDR2: WNHNN and SYGVQD (reference sequence). There are 14 residues in the CDR3. CDR3 in amino acids: CASSEAAGFDEQYF. The CDR3 region has the DNA TGCGCCAGCAGTGAGGCGGCAGGGTTCGACGAGCAGTACTTC.

This rearrangement joins TRBV19 to TRBJ1-5; possibly TRBD1 for D (5 bases). The CDR3 is made up of 14 amino acids. Trimming shortened V by 7 bases and J by 4 bases, and 14 bases separated the two germline ends. CDR1 and CDR2 from the germline V gene are LNHDA and SQIVND (reference sequence). In DNA, the CDR3 is TGTGCCAGTAATGACCGGAGGGGAAATCAGCCCCAGCATTTT. Its protein is CASNDRRGNQPQHF.

The V call is TRBV6-1, the J call TRBJ2-7, with D possibly being TRBD1 (5 bases). The germline gives CDR1 MNHNS, CDR2 SASEGT. The V end lost 1 base, the J end lost 6 bases, and 10 bases lay between the germline ends. The CDR3 consists of 13 residues. CDR3 in amino acids: CASSEGKGFEQYF. The DNA of the CDR3 is TGTGCCAGCAGTGAAGGAAAGGGGTTCGAGCAGTACTTC.

This sequence joins TRBV12-3 or TRBV12-4 and TRBJ1-2; D unclear. The CDR3 is 13 residues long. Trimming took 3 bases from V and 4 from J, leaving 9 bases between them. As DNA, the CDR3 is TGTGCCAGCAGTTTGAGGGAAACCTATGGCTACACCTTC. Amino acid sequence: CASSLRETYGYTF.

The rearrangement joins TRBV9 to TRBJ2-2; 7 nucleotides agree with TRBD1. V lost 0 bases, J lost 1 base, and 3 bases stayed unmatched. Per germline, CDR1 SGDLS and CDR2 YYNGEE. This CDR3 contains 16 residues. The CDR3 here is CASSVVGTENTGELFF. CDR3 coding DNA: TGTGCCAGCAGCGTAGTAGGGACAGAGAACACCGGGGAGCTGTTTTTT.

The chain uses TRBV11-3 and TRBJ1-1; 7 bases are a match to TRBD1. The germline CDR1 and CDR2 sequences are SGHNT and YENEEA. The CDR3 is 15 residues long. V lost 0 bases and J lost 4; bases outside the gene matches: 5. The CDR3 spells CASSLDGAGGTEAFF. The CDR3 coding sequence is TGTGCCAGCAGCTTAGATGGAGCAGGGGGCACTGAAGCTTTCTTT. Complete variable domain (other parts from reference TRBV11-3 and TRBJ1-1): EAGVVQSPRYKIIEKKQPVAFWCNPISGHNTLYWYLQNLGQGPELLIRYENEEAVDDSQLPKDRFSAERLKGVDSTLKIQPAELGDSAVYLCASSLDGAGGTEAFFGQGTRLTVV.

This chain joins TRBV6-5 and TRBJ2-7; TRBD2 matches at 12 bases. J gave up 5 bases and V 6 bases, and 8 bases lay outside the gene matches. The germline CDR1 and CDR2 sequences are MNHEY and SVGAGI. The length of the CDR3 is 15 residues. CDR3 residues: CASSSGTSGFNEQYF. DNA of the CDR3: TGTGCCAGCAGCTCCGGGACTAGCGGGTTCAACGAGCAGTACTTC.

Many counts were recorded for this clone. The chain uses TRBV4-1 and TRBJ2-1; TRBD2 aligns across 9 bases. Germline trimming cut 3 bases from V and 1 base from J; bases unmatched to any gene: 4. CDR3 length equals 16 residues. Per the germline V gene, CDR1 is MGHRA and CDR2 is YSYEKL. The chain's CDR3 is CASSQRGLASYNEQFF. CDR3 coding DNA: TGCGCCAGCAGCCAGCGGGGACTAGCATCCTACAATGAGCAGTTCTTC.